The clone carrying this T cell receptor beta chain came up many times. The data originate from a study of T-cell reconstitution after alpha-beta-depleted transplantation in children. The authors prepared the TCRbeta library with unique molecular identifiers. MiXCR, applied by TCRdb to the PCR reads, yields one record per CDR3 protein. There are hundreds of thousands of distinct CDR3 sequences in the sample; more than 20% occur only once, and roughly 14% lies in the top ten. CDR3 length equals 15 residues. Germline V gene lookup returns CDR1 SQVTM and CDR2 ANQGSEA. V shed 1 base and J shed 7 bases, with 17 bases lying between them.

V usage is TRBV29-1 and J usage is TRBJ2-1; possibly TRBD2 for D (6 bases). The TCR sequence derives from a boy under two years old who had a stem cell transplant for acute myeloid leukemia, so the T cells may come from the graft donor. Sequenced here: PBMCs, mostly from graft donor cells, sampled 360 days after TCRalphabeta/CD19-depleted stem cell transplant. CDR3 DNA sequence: TGCAGCGTTGAAGGGGCTAGCGCGAACACGAATGAGCAGTTCTTC. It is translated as CSVEGASANTNEQFF.